A single sample gave rise to the 5 T cell receptor beta chains below, sequenced in a study of blood T cell repertoires in COVID-19. Sequenced by immunoSEQ multiplex PCR; TCRdb stores in-frame clones only, minus some. This sample has about 59,000 clones; around 73% occur once, and the top ten carry 10% to 15%. The specimen sequenced was peripheral blood. The receptor source for this set is a man aged 80 or over with acute or convalescent COVID-19.

This clone has only a few counts. The rearrangement links TRBV12-3 or TRBV12-4 to TRBJ1-2; possibly TRBD1 for D (5 bases). V was shortened by 3 bases and J by 4 bases, with 6 bases between the two germline ends. This CDR3 has 12 residues. The DNA of the CDR3 is TGTGCCAGCAGTTTGACAGTCTATGGCTACACCTTC. This gives the protein CASSLTVYGYTF.

The genes are TRBV18 and TRBJ2-6, with 9 bases lining up with TRBD1. With V trimmed by 5 bases and J by 0 bases, 2 bases remained unmatched. The CDR3 has 16 residues. CDR1 is KGHSH, CDR2 LQKENI, per germline. The CDR3 DNA reads TGTGCCAGCTCAGGGACAGGGAGCTCTGGGGCCAACGTCCTGACTTTC. It yields the protein CASSGTGSSGANVLTF. The full variable domain, completed using reference TRBV18 and TRBJ2-6, is NAGVMQNPRHLVRRRGQEARLRCSPMKGHSHVYWYRQLPEEGLKFMVYLQKENIIDESGMPKERFSAEFPKEGPSILRIQQVVRGDSAAYFCASSGTGSSGANVLTFGAGSRLTVL.

The rearrangement links TRBV2 to TRBJ2-1; 9 nucleotides match TRBD1. Germline V lookup: CDR1 SNHLY, CDR2 FYNNEI. The CDR3 extends over 16 amino acids. After removal of 6 bases from V and 1 base from J, the junction contained 7 bases not matched to a gene. CDR3 bases: TGTGCCAGCAGCGCGGACAGGGGAAGGTCCTACAATGAGCAGTTCTTC. This sequence encodes CASSADRGRSYNEQFF. Based on the CDR3 plus reference TRBV2 and TRBJ2-1, the full variable domain is EPEVTQTPSHQVTQMGQEVILRCVPISNHLYFYWYRQILGQKVEFLVSFYNNEISEKSEIFDDQFSVERPDGSNFTLKIRSTKLEDSAMYFCASSADRGRSYNEQFFGPGTRLTVL.

The chain has TRBV2 and TRBJ2-7; maybe TRBD2 (6 bases). The germline V gene encodes CDR1 SNHLY and CDR2 FYNNEI. The CDR3 consists of 14 residues. V was trimmed by 6 bases and J by 0 bases, leaving 12 bases between them. CDR3 in amino acids: CASRASVSSYEQYF. The CDR3 DNA reads as TGTGCCAGCAGAGCTAGCGTAAGCTCCTACGAGCAGTACTTC.

This clone was counted once. This chain connects TRBV2 to TRBJ2-5; D perhaps matches TRBD2 (6 bases). V was trimmed by 4 bases and J by 3 bases, leaving 15 bases between them. CDR3 length: 15 residues. The germline V gene has CDR1 SNHLY and CDR2 FYNNEI. The CDR3 region has the DNA TGTGCCAGCAGTGTATTTGACGCGGGGAAAGAGACCCAGTACTTC. Amino acids: CASSVFDAGKETQYF.